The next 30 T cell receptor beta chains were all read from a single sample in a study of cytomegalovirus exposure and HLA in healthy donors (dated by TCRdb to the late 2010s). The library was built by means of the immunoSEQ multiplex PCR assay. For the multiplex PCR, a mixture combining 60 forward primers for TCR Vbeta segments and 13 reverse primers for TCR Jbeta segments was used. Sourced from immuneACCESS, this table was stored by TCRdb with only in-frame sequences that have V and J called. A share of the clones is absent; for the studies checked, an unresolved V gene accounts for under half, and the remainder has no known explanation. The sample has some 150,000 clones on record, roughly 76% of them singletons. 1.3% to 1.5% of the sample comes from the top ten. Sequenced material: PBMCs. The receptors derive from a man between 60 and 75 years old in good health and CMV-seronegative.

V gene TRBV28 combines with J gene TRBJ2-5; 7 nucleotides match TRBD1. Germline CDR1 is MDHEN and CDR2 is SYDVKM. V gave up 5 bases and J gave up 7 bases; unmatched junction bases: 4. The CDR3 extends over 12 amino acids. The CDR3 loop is CASSRQGRTQYF. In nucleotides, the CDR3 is TGTGCCAGCAGTAGACAGGGACGGACCCAGTACTTC.

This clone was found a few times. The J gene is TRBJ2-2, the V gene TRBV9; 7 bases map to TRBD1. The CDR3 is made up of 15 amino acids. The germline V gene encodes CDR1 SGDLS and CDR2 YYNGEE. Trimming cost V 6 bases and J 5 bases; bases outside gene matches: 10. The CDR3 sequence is CASTPGTVPTGELFF. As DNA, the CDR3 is TGTGCCAGCACACCAGGGACAGTTCCTACCGGGGAGCTGTTTTTT. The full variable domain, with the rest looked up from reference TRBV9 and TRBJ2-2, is DSGVTQTPKHLITATGQRVTLRCSPRSGDLSVYWYQQSLDQGLQFLIQYYNGEERAKGNILERFSAQQFPDLHSELNLSSLELGDSALYFCASTPGTVPTGELFFGEGSRLTVL.

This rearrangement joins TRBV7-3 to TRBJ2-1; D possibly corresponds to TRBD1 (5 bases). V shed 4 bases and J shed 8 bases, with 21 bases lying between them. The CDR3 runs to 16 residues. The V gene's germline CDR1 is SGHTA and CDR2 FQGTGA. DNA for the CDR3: TGTGCCAGCAGCTCCACCGGGCAGGGCCCTATTGATGAGCAGTTCTTC. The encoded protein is CASSSTGQGPIDEQFF.

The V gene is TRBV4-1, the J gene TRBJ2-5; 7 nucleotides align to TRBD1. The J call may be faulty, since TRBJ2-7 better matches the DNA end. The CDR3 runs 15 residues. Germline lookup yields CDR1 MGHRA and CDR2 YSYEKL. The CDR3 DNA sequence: TGCGCCAGCAGCCAAGGGTTGCGACAGGGACGCGAGCAGTACTTC. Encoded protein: CASSQGLRQGREQYF.

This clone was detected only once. The CDR3 region has the DNA TGTGCCAGCAGCCAAGATCTACGGACTAGTACAGATACGCAGTATTTT. Translated: CASSQDLRTSTDTQYF. The genes are TRBV4-2 and TRBJ2-3; 7 bases match TRBD2. CDR1 is LGHNA, CDR2 YNFKEQ, per germline. The CDR3 has 16 residues. With 0 bases clipped from V and 3 bases from J, the junction kept 6 bases outside the gene matches.

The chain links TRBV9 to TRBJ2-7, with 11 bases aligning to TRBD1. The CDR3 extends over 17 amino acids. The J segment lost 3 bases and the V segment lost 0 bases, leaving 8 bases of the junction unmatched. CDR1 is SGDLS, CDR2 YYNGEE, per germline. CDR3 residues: CASSVASSDRGLYEQYF. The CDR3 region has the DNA TGTGCCAGCAGCGTAGCGTCGTCGGACAGGGGGCTCTACGAGCAGTACTTC.

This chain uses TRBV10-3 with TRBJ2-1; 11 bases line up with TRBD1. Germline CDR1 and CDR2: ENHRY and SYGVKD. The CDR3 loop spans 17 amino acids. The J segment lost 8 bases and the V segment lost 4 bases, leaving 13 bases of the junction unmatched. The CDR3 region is CAISAGTGGGHGYEQFF. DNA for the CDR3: TGTGCCATCAGTGCGGGGACAGGGGGGGGCCACGGGTATGAGCAGTTCTTC.

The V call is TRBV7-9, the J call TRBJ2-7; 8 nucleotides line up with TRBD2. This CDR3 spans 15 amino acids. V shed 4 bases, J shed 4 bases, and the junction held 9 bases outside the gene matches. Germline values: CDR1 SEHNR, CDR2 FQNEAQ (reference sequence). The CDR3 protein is CASSYENLAGYEQYF. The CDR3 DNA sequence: TGTGCCAGCAGCTACGAAAATCTAGCGGGTTACGAGCAGTACTTC.

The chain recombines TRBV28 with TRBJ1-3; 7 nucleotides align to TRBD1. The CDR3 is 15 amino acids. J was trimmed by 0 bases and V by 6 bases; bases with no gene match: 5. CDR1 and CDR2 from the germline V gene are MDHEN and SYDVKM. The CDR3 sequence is CASRRGTVSGNTIYF. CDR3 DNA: TGTGCCAGCAGGAGAGGGACAGTCTCTGGAAACACCATATATTTT.

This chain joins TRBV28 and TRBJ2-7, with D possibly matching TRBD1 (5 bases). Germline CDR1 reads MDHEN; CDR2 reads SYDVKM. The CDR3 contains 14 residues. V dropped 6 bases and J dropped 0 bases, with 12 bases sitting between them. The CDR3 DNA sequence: TGTGCCAGCAGAGGGGTGGGGAACTCCTACGAGCAGTACTTC. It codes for CASRGVGNSYEQYF.

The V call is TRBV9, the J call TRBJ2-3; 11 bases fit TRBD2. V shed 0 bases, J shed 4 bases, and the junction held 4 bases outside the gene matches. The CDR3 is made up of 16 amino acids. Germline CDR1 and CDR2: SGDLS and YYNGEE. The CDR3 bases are TGTGCCAGCAGCGTAGAGGTACTAGCGGGAGCAGATACGCAGTATTTT. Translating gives CASSVEVLAGADTQYF.

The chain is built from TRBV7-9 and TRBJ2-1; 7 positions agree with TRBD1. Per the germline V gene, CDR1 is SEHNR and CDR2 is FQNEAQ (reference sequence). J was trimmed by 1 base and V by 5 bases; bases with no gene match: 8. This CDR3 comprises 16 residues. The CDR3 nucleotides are TGTGCCAGCAGCGTCGTGACAGGGCCATCCTACAATGAGCAGTTCTTC. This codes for CASSVVTGPSYNEQFF.

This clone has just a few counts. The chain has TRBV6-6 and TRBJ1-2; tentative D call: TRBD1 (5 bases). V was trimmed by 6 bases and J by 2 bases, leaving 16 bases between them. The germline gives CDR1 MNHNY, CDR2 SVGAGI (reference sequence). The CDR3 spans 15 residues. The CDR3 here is CASREPVGANYGYTF. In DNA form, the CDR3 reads TGTGCCAGCAGAGAACCAGTAGGGGCCAACTATGGCTACACCTTC.

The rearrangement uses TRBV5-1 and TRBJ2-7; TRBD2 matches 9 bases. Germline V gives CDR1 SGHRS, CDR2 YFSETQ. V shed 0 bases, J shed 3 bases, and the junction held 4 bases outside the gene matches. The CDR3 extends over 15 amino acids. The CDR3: CASSLATSGYYEQYF. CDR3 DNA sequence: TGCGCCAGCAGCTTGGCCACTAGCGGGTACTACGAGCAGTACTTC.

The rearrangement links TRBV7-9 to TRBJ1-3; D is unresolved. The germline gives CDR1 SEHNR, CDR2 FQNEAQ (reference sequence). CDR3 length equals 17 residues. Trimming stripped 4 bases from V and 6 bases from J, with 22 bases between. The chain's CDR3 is CASSSALTGSQVNTIYF. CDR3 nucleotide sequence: TGTGCCAGCAGCTCAGCCCTAACCGGGTCACAAGTAAACACCATATATTTT.

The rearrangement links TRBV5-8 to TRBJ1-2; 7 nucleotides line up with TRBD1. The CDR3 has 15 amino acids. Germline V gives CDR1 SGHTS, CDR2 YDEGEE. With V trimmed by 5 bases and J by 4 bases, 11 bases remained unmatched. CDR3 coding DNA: TGTGCCAGCAGACATAGACAGGGCTGGTTCTATGGCTACACCTTC. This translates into CASRHRQGWFYGYTF.

CDR3 coding DNA: TGTGCCAGCAGCGCCCAGGTAGCGGAGACCCAGTACTTC. Translating it yields CASSAQVAETQYF. The chain uses TRBV7-9 and TRBJ2-5, with D perhaps matching TRBD2 (5 bases). Trimming removed 5 bases at V and 5 bases at J, with 12 bases between. Germline V gene data show CDR1 as SEHNR and CDR2 as FQNEAQ (reference sequence). This CDR3 region has 13 residues.

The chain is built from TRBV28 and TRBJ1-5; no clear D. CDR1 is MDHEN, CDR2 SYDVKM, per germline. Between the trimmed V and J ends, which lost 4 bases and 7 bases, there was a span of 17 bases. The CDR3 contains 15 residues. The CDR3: CASSSTPLESQPQHF. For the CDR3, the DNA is TGTGCCAGCAGTTCTACACCTTTGGAGAGCCAGCCCCAGCATTTT.

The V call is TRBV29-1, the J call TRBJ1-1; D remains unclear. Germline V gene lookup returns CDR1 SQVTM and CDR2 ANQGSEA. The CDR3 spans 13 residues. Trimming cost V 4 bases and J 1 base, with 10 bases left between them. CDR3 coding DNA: TGCAGCGTTGCGAGGCAGCCGAACACTGAAGCTTTCTTT. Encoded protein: CSVARQPNTEAFF.

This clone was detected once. The CDR3 bases are TGTGCCAGCAGCTTGGCGGGTAAAAATACGCAGTATTTT. Translation: CASSLAGKNTQYF. This chain connects TRBV5-7 to TRBJ2-3; unclear D gene. TRBV5-7 is identified as an open reading frame with a role that is uncertain. V was trimmed by 0 bases and J by 7 bases, leaving 9 bases between them. CDR3 size: 13 residues.

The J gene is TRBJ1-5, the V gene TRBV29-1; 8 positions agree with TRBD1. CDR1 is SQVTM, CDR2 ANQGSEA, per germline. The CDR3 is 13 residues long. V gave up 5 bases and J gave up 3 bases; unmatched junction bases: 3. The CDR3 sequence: CSVLGQDNQPQHF. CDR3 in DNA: TGCAGCGTTTTGGGACAGGACAATCAGCCCCAGCATTTT.

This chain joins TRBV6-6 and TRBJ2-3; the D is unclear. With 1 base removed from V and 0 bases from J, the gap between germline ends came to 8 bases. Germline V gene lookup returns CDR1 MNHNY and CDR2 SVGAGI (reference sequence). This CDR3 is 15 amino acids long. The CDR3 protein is CASSYFAPSTDTQYF. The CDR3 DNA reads TGTGCCAGCAGTTACTTTGCGCCAAGCACAGATACGCAGTATTTT.

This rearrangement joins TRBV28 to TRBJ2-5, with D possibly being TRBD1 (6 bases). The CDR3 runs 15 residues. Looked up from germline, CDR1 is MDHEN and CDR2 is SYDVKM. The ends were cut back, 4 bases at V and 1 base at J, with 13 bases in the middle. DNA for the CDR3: TGTGCCAGCAGTTCCCCAGGGGCCACCCAAGAGACCCAGTACTTC. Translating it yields CASSSPGATQETQYF.

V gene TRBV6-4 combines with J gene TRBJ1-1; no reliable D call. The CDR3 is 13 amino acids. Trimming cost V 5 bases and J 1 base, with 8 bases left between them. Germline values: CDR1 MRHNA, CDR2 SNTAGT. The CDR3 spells CASSTRENTEAFF. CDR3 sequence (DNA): TGTGCCAGCAGTACCCGAGAGAACACTGAAGCTTTCTTT.

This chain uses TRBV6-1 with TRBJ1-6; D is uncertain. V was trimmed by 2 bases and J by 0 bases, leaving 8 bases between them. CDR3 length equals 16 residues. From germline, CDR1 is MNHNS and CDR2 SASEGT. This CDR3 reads CASSEIWSSYNSPLHF. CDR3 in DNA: TGTGCCAGCAGTGAAATCTGGAGCTCCTATAATTCACCCCTCCACTTT.

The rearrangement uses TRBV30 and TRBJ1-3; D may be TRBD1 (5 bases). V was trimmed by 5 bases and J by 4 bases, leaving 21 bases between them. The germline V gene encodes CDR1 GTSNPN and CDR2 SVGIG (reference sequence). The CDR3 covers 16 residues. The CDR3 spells CAWHKWGDKSGNTIYF. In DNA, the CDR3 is TGTGCCTGGCACAAATGGGGGGATAAAAGCGGAAACACCATATATTTT.

The CDR3 spells CASSLAGAGVFTGELFF. The CDR3, as DNA: TGCGCCAGCAGCTTGGCCGGAGCGGGAGTTTTCACCGGGGAGCTGTTTTTT. This chain uses TRBV5-1 with TRBJ2-2, with 8 bases lining up with TRBD2. The CDR3 is 17 amino acids. V gave up 0 bases and J gave up 4 bases; unmatched junction bases: 8. Germline-derived CDR1 and CDR2 are SGHRS and YFSETQ.

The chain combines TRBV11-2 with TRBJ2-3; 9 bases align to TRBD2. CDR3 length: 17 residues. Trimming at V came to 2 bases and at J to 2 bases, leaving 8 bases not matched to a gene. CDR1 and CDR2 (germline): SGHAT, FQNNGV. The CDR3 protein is CASSLRGLAGNTDTQYF. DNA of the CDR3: TGTGCCAGCAGCTTAAGGGGGCTAGCGGGGAACACAGATACGCAGTATTTT.

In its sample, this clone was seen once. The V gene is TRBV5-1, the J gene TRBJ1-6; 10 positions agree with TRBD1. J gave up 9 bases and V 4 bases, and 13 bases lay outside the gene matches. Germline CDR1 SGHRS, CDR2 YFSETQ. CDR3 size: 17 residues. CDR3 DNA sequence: TGCGCCAGCAGCCCGGGACAGGGGAAATTTCAAGGTTCACCCCTCCACTTT. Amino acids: CASSPGQGKFQGSPLHF.

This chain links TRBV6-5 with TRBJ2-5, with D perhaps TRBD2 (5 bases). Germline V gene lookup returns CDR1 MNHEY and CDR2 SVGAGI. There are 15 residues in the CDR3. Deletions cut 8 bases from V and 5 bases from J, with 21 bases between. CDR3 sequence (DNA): TGTGCCAGCGGAGGAGGCAGGCCCCACGGGGAGACCCAGTACTTC. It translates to CASGGGRPHGETQYF.